These 20 T cell receptor beta chains came from one sample sequenced in a study of shared clonotypes between healthy human individuals. Repertoires were generated with immunoSEQ multiplex PCR, while TCRdb's copy carries only in-frame clones and drops some. The table lists some 1,900,000 clones, about 95% of them singletons. It was CD45RO-negative cells, positively selected for CCR7, that made up naive CD8 cells, with terminally differentiated effector memory CD45RA+ cells excluded. The sequenced material came from naive CD8+ T cells sorted from blood. These receptors came from a man aged 18 to 29 in good health.

The J gene is TRBJ1-3, the V gene TRBV7-9; no definite D call. Per germline, CDR1 SEHNR and CDR2 FQNEAQ (reference sequence). CDR3 length: 15 amino acids. Trimming pared 1 base from V and 0 bases from J, leaving 7 bases between. CDR3 in amino acids: CASSLGRLSGNTIYF. In nucleotides, the CDR3 is TGTGCCAGCAGCTTAGGACGGCTCTCTGGAAACACCATATATTTT.

The chain joins TRBV7-8 to TRBJ1-1, with TRBD1 identical over 8 bases. The CDR3 spans 15 residues. Unmatched junction bases numbered 5, after V lost 1 base and J lost 4 bases. Per germline, CDR1 SGHVS and CDR2 FQNEAQ. CDR3 protein: CASSLGPGGVTEAFF. CDR3 DNA: TGTGCCAGCAGCTTAGGGCCAGGGGGCGTCACTGAAGCTTTCTTT.

The chain joins TRBV4-1 to TRBJ2-7; 8 positions match TRBD1. Germline loops: CDR1 MGHRA, CDR2 YSYEKL. V was pared by 1 base and J by 4 bases, with 12 bases of the junction left unmatched. The CDR3 extends over 17 amino acids. CDR3 sequence (DNA): TGCGCCAGCAGCCAAGTTGCTGGCGGGACAGGTTTATACGAGCAGTACTTC. Translated, it gives CASSQVAGGTGLYEQYF.

The rearrangement uses TRBV11-2 and TRBJ2-3; D gene ambiguous. The CDR3 consists of 11 residues. CDR1 and CDR2 from the germline V gene are SGHAT and FQNNGV. Trimming removed 11 bases from V and 5 bases from J, with 11 bases in between. In nucleotides, the CDR3 is TGTGCCTGCACTATGGTAGATACGCAGTATTTT. Protein: CACTMVDTQYF.

The CDR3 DNA follows: TGTGCCAGCAGCGCAGAACTAGCGGGACATAATATGCAGTACTTC. Amino acids: CASSAELAGHNMQYF. The chain is built from TRBV7-6 and TRBJ2-7; 10 nucleotides agree with TRBD2. The CDR3 has 15 amino acids. The V segment lost 5 bases and the J segment 9 bases; nucleotides outside the gene matches: 13. CDR1 SGHVS and CDR2 FNYEAQ come from the germline V gene.

V usage is TRBV19 and J usage is TRBJ2-7, with D maybe TRBD1 (5 bases). CDR3 length: 13 residues. Germline V gene sequence: CDR1 LNHDA, CDR2 SQIVND (reference sequence). Trimming removed 0 bases from V and 3 bases from J, with 6 bases in between. The CDR3 bases are TGTGCCAGTAGTATAGACGACAGCTACGAGCAGTACTTC. Translation gives CASSIDDSYEQYF.

Worth noting for this clone: Additional DNA sequences in this sample encode the identical CDR3. This chain links TRBV5-4 with TRBJ2-2; D is unclear. The CDR3 runs to 13 residues. Trimming stripped 5 bases from V and 2 bases from J, with 7 bases between. Germline V lookup: CDR1 SGHNT, CDR2 YYREEE (reference sequence). The CDR3 sequence is CASSPPNTGELFF. The DNA of the CDR3 is TGTGCCAGCAGTCCTCCCAACACCGGGGAGCTGTTTTTT.

Comment on this clone: At the DNA level, this CDR3 is encoded by other sequences in the same sample as well. V and J are TRBV19 and TRBJ2-7; weak D call: TRBD1 (6 bases). From germline, CDR1 is LNHDA and CDR2 SQIVND (reference sequence). Deletions cut 3 bases from V and 0 bases from J, with 9 bases between. The CDR3 is 14 residues long. The CDR3 nucleotides are TGTGCCAGTAGTATTCAGGGGCTCTCCTACGAGCAGTACTTC. Translation: CASSIQGLSYEQYF.

The rearrangement uses TRBV6-5 and TRBJ1-2; possibly TRBD1 for D (5 bases). Germline V lookup: CDR1 MNHEY, CDR2 SVGAGI. The CDR3 has 14 residues. Between the trimmed V and J ends, which lost 0 bases and 3 bases, there was a span of 8 bases. Here the CDR3 DNA reads TGTGCCAGCAGTTACTCTTCCAGGGACTATGGCTACACCTTC. Its translation: CASSYSSRDYGYTF.

The chain employs TRBV4-1 and TRBJ1-4; D call uncertain. V lost 6 bases to trimming and J lost 6 bases, with 11 bases between them. CDR1 and CDR2 (germline): MGHRA, YSYEKL. The CDR3 contains 13 residues. The CDR3 region has the DNA TGCGCCAGCAGGCTCCTCGGAGATGAAAAACTGTTTTTT. As protein: CASRLLGDEKLFF.

V gene TRBV9 combines with J gene TRBJ1-1, with TRBD1 identical over 9 bases. This CDR3 has 18 residues. V was pared by 0 bases and J by 1 base, with 10 bases of the junction left unmatched. In germline, CDR1 is SGDLS, CDR2 YYNGEE. CDR3 sequence: CASSVVPTGGVSNTEAFF. The CDR3 bases are TGTGCCAGCAGCGTAGTTCCTACAGGGGGCGTTTCGAACACTGAAGCTTTCTTT. Supplemented by reference TRBV9 and TRBJ1-1, the full variable domain reads DSGVTQTPKHLITATGQRVTLRCSPRSGDLSVYWYQQSLDQGLQFLIQYYNGEERAKGNILERFSAQQFPDLHSELNLSSLELGDSALYFCASSVVPTGGVSNTEAFFGQGTRLTVV.

This clone was observed a single time. The same CDR3 can be traced to other DNA sequences in this sample. This rearrangement joins TRBV9 to TRBJ2-3, with D possibly TRBD1 on 6 matching bases. The CDR3 consists of 14 residues. CDR1 and CDR2 (germline): SGDLS, YYNGEE. Trimming left V 0 bases short and J 6 bases short, with 11 bases between. The CDR3 DNA follows: TGTGCCAGCAGCGTAGTGGGGGCTCGGGATACGCAGTATTTT. This gives the protein CASSVVGARDTQYF.

Regarding this clone: The sample contains more than one DNA sequence encoding this CDR3. The chain combines TRBV7-6 with TRBJ2-5; no definite D call. V gave up 5 bases and J gave up 5 bases, with 9 bases separating them. The CDR3 sequence is 12 residues long. CDR1 SGHVS and CDR2 FNYEAQ come from the germline V gene. CDR3 amino acids: CASSLLGETQYF. The CDR3 DNA reads as TGTGCCAGCAGCCTTTTGGGCGAGACCCAGTACTTC.

The CDR3 reads CTSSHRVGEYEQYF. The CDR3 DNA follows: TGCACCAGCAGCCACCGCGTGGGGGAGTACGAGCAGTACTTC. The chain carries TRBV1 and TRBJ2-7. TRBV1 is an annotated pseudogene. The CDR3 has 14 amino acids.

The chain links TRBV28 to TRBJ1-1, with 9 positions matching TRBD1. There are 16 residues in the CDR3. Unmatched junction bases numbered 12, after V lost 5 bases and J lost 5 bases. Germline CDR1 reads MDHEN; CDR2 reads SYDVKM. CDR3 residues: CASSDPDRGIWTEAFF. In DNA, the CDR3 is TGTGCCAGCAGTGACCCCGACAGGGGGATCTGGACTGAAGCTTTCTTT.

This clone was seen once. This sample includes further DNA sequences coding for the same CDR3. The chain couples TRBV28 to TRBJ2-7; 7 bases fit TRBD1. The germline gives CDR1 MDHEN, CDR2 SYDVKM. The CDR3 has 14 residues. J lost 0 bases, V lost 5 bases, and 4 bases had no gene match. CDR3 sequence (DNA): TGTGCCAGCAGTCGGACAGGTAGCTCCTACGAGCAGTACTTC. Protein: CASSRTGSSYEQYF.

In nucleotides, the CDR3 is TGTGCCAGCAGCCCCCAACTAGCGGGGCAAGAGACCCAGTACTTC. Amino acids: CASSPQLAGQETQYF. The rearrangement links TRBV7-8 to TRBJ2-5; 10 bases are a match to TRBD2. This CDR3 has 15 residues. The V segment lost 5 bases and the J segment 2 bases; nucleotides outside the gene matches: 5. Looked up from germline, CDR1 is SGHVS and CDR2 is FQNEAQ.

The chain combines TRBV10-2 with TRBJ2-5; TRBD2 aligns across 9 bases. The J segment lost 2 bases and the V segment lost 7 bases, leaving 8 bases of the junction unmatched. Germline CDR1 WSHSY, CDR2 SAAADI. The length of the CDR3 is 15 residues. The CDR3 nucleotides are TGCGCCAGCACCCAGTTTAGCGGGAGTCAAGAGACCCAGTACTTC. It yields the protein CASTQFSGSQETQYF.

The chain combines TRBV5-1 with TRBJ2-7; no reliable D call. Germline V gives CDR1 SGHRS, CDR2 YFSETQ. The germline V and J ends were trimmed by 0 bases and 7 bases, with 14 bases remaining between them. CDR3 length: 14 amino acids. The CDR3 here is CASSLASDNWEQYF. The CDR3 nucleotides are TGCGCCAGCAGCTTGGCGTCCGACAATTGGGAGCAGTACTTC.

Note on this clone: Other DNA variants within this sample encode the same CDR3. This chain connects TRBV9 to TRBJ2-1; D gene unclear. This CDR3 region has 15 residues. Trimming shortened V by 0 bases and J by 0 bases, and 7 bases separated the two germline ends. Germline V gives CDR1 SGDLS, CDR2 YYNGEE. CDR3 amino acids: CASSVGPGSYNEQFF. The CDR3 nucleotides are TGTGCCAGCAGCGTAGGGCCCGGCTCCTACAATGAGCAGTTCTTC.